This T cell receptor (beta chain) was identified during a study of OX40 agonist ivuxolimab in advanced cancers. General notes on the study: Ivuxolimab, which targeted the costimulatory receptor OX40 (CD134), was an agonistic, fully human IgG2 monoclonal antibody. The paper reports the monotherapy dose-escalation portion (N ≈ 50 patients) of the phase I ivuxolimab trial. Intravenous ivuxolimab was administered to patients every 2 weeks at six dose levels: 0.01, 0.1, 0.3, 1.5, 3 and 10 mg/kg. The point of sequencing TCRbeta in the periphery was to test whether ivuxolimab changed TCR sequence diversity and drove clonal T-cell expansion. Of the roughly 52 dose-escalation patients, hepatocellular carcinoma was present in about 20, melanoma in about 15, renal cell carcinoma in 9 and head and neck cancer in 9. Prior anti-PD-1, anti-PD-L1 or anti-CTLA-4 therapy was permitted, and checkpoint inhibitors had been received by more than 35% of dose-escalation patients. In the dose-escalation cohort, around four fifths of patients were male, and the mean age was approximately 60 years, with a range of about 23 to 85. Partial responses occurred in three dose-escalation patients: two with cutaneous melanoma and one with hepatocellular carcinoma. What the study reported, not specific to this receptor: At doses of 0.1 to 3.0 mg/kg, clonal expansion of both CD4+ and CD8+ T cells in blood was seen between baseline and week 6. After ivuxolimab, expanded clones were on average more numerous among CD8+ T cells than among CD4+ T cells. Low levels of normalized T-cell clonal expansion were also shown by some nonresponding patients. The antigen specificity of the peripheral T cells that underwent clonal expansion was not determined. In the 0.1-3.0 mg/kg groups, partial responders were among the patients with the lowest normalized peripheral clonal expansion, particularly in CD8+ T cells.

The germline V gene yields MNHEY for CDR1 and SVGAGI for CDR2. The germline V end is reduced by 0 bases and the J end by 6 bases; junction bases left unmatched: 6. There are 15 amino acids in the CDR3, from cysteine to phenylalanine inclusive. CDR3 DNA only is kept here, 45 bases in frame from base 1. Details on this clone: Its antigen is currently not known. Within one base of it there is no much larger clone, and no base qualities were kept.

For sequencing of the TCRbeta CDR3 region, genomic DNA was extracted from the sorted cells. The immunoSEQ Assay was used for sequencing of TCRbeta CDR3 regions. Held by TCRdb, this immuneACCESS table contains in-frame sequences only and omits some clones. Under half of the omission traces to an unresolved V gene where checked; the cause of the rest is unknown. This sample has more than 45,000 clones in its table, and around 82% of those were observed once. Jointly, the top ten make up around 3.6% of the sample. The trial excluded patients who had a history of autoimmune disease or who were on systemic immunosuppression. Peripheral blood for TCR sequencing was drawn from every dose cohort at baseline, at cycle 4 day 1 and at cycle 7 day 1. Samples were obtained from an open-label, multicenter, first-in-human phase I dose-escalation trial of ivuxolimab. Adults with locally advanced or metastatic head and neck squamous cell, hepatocellular, melanoma or renal cell carcinoma were enrolled in the trial. Before TCR sequencing, CD4+ T cells and CD8+ T cells were sorted from peripheral blood as separate populations.

The V gene is TRBV6-5 and the J gene is TRBJ1-2; TRBD1 matches 8 bases in the middle. Specimen: CD4+ or CD8+ T cells sorted from blood, collected in a trial of the OX40 agonist ivuxolimab. This TCR was sampled from an adult with an advanced solid tumor such as melanoma, head and neck, liver or kidney cancer. The nucleotide sequence is TGTGCCAGCAGTTACTCGAGGACAGGGAGGGATGGCTACACCTTC. It is translated as CASSYSRTGRDGYTF.